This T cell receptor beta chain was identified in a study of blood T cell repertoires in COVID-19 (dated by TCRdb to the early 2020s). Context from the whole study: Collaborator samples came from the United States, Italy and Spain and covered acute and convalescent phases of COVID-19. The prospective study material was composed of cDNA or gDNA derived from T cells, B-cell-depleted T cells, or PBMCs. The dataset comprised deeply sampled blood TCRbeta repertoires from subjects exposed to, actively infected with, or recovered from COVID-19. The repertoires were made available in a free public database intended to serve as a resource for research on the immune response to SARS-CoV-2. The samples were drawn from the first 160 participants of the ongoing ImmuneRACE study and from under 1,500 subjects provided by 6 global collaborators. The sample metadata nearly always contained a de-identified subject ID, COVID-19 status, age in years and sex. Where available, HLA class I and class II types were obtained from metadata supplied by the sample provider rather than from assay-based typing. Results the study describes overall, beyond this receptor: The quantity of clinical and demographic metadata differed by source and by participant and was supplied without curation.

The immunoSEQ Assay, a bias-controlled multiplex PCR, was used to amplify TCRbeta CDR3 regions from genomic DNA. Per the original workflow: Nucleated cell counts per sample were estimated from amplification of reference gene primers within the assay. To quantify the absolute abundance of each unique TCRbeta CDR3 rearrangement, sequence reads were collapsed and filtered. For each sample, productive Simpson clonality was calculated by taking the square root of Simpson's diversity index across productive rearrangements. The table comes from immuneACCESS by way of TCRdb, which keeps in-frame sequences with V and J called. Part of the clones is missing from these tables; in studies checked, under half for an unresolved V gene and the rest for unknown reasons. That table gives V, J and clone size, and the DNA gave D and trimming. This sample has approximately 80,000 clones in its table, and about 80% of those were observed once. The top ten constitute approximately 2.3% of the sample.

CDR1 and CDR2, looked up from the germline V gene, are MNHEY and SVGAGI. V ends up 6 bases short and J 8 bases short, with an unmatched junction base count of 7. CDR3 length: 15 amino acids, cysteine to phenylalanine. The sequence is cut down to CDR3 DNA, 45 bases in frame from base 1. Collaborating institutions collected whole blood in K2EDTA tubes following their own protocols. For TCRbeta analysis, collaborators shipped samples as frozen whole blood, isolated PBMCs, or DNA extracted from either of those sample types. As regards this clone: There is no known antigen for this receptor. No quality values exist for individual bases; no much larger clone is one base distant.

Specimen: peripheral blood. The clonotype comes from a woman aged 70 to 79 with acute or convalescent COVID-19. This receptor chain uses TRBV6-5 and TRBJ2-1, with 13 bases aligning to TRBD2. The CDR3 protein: CASRPGLAGSYEQFF. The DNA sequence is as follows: TGTGCCAGCAGACCGGGACTAGCGGGGTCGTATGAGCAGTTCTTC.